This T cell receptor beta chain derives from a study of CD8 T cells in ankylosing spondylitis. General study points: Reports of some motif variants in reactive arthritis synovial fluid and blood predate this one. Significantly higher representation of disease-linked clones was reported for matched ankylosing spondylitis synovial fluid. Seemingly characteristic of ankylosing spondylitis blood was a TCR beta motif consisting of about 8 highly homologous variants. Disease-linked clones displayed a CD8+ phenotype and appeared relatively rarely in peripheral blood.

Ten or more counts support this clonotype. Antigen unknown. It was by quantitative 5'-RACE with molecular barcodes that TCR beta libraries were made. A single record per CDR3 protein comes from TCRdb applying MiXCR to the 5' RACE reads. This table holds about 500,000 distinct CDR3 sequences, roughly 5% found once. Germline CDR1 MDHEN, CDR2 SYDVKM. The CDR3 sequence is 14 residues long. J gave up 4 bases and V 6 bases, and 5 bases lay outside the gene matches. This TCR was recovered from a male donor with ankylosing spondylitis. Source material: blood, either unsorted or a sorted T cell fraction (not recorded which). The chain couples TRBV28 to TRBJ1-5; TRBD1 matches 8 bases. CDR3 loop: CASSRRDRNQPQHF. The CDR3, as DNA: TGTGCCAGCAGCCGCCGGGACAGGAATCAGCCCCAGCATTTT.